The 6 T cell receptor beta chains below all came from one sample that was sequenced in a study of post-analysis software for immune sequencing data. Every TCR beta cDNA library bore unique molecular identifiers. TCRdb re-derived calls from the PCR reads in MiXCR, one entry per CDR3 protein. The table records about half a million distinct CDR3 sequences, 34% of them present only once. General observations from the study: In patients, TRBV5-6, TRBV5-1 and TRBV20-1 belonged to five TRBV segments found more frequently than in controls.

Their cognate antigens are unknown. Sample: blood. The receptors come from a girl younger than 18 with multiple sclerosis.

V and J are TRBV7-2 and TRBJ2-7, with 8 bases identical to TRBD2. From germline, CDR1 is SGHTA and CDR2 FQGNSA. The CDR3 is 14 amino acids. The V segment lost 3 bases and the J segment 4 bases; nucleotides outside the gene matches: 5. In nucleotides, the CDR3 is TGTGCCAGCAGCTTCCGGGGGGGAGATTACGAGCAGTACTTC. Residues: CASSFRGGDYEQYF.

The chain links TRBV10-3 to TRBJ2-5; 7 bases line up with TRBD1. The CDR3 contains 13 residues. Looked up from germline, CDR1 is ENHRY and CDR2 is SYGVKD. Unmatched junction bases numbered 9, after V lost 10 bases and J lost 4 bases. This CDR3 is CATGIRQGETQYF. The CDR3 DNA follows: TGTGCCACGGGGATCCGACAGGGAGAGACCCAGTACTTC.

This clonotype was observed a few times. The chain couples TRBV9 to TRBJ2-1; no definite D call. Germline-derived CDR1 and CDR2 are SGDLS and YYNGEE. Trimming removed 0 bases from V and 9 bases from J, with 10 bases in between. The CDR3 is made up of 13 amino acids. CDR3 residues: CASSVESRGEQFF. CDR3 DNA sequence: TGTGCCAGCAGCGTAGAATCGAGAGGTGAGCAGTTCTTC.

Only a few counts were recorded for this clonotype. This CDR3 reads CASSLVLPEAFF. The CDR3 nucleotides are TGTGCCAGCAGCTTAGTTCTCCCTGAAGCTTTCTTT. V gene TRBV7-8 combines with J gene TRBJ1-1; D gene ambiguous. V was trimmed by 1 base and J by 6 bases, leaving 6 bases between them. In germline, CDR1 is SGHVS, CDR2 FQNEAQ. The CDR3 is made up of 12 amino acids.

This sequence joins TRBV12-3 or TRBV12-4 and TRBJ2-7; 12 nucleotides align to TRBD2. With V trimmed by 5 bases and J by 3 bases, 2 bases remained unmatched. This CDR3 comprises 14 residues. DNA for the CDR3: TGTGCCAGCAGTCGGACTAGCGGGGACTACGAGCAGTACTTC. Its translation is CASSRTSGDYEQYF.

V and J are TRBV5-6 and TRBJ1-2; possibly TRBD1 for D (6 bases). In germline, CDR1 is SGHDT, CDR2 YYEEEE. Trimming left V 5 bases short and J 2 bases short, with 13 bases between. The CDR3 runs 14 residues. CDR3 DNA sequence: TGTGCCAGCAGGCACCCGGACAGCAACTATGGCTACACCTTC. It encodes CASRHPDSNYGYTF.